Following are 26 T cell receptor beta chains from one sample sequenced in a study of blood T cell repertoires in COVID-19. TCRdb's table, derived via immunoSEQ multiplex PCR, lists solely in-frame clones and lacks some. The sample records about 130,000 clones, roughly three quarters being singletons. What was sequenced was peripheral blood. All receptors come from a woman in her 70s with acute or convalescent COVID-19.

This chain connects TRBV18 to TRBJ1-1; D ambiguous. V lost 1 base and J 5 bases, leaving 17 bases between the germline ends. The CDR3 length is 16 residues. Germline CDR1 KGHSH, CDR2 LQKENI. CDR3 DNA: TGTGCCAGCTCACCACGGGAGGTCAGGATGGGAACTGAAGCTTTCTTT. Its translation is CASSPREVRMGTEAFF.

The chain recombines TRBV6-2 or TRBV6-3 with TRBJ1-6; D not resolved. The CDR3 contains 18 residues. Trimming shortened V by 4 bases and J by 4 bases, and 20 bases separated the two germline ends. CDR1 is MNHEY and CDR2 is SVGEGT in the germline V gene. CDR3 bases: TGTGCCAGCAGTTCTTACCCACAGTCTTCGGGATATAATTCACCCCTCCACTTT. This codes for CASSSYPQSSGYNSPLHF.

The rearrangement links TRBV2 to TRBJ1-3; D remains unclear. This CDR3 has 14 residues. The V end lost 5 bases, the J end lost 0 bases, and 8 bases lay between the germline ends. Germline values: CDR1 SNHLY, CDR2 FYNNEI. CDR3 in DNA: TGTGCCAGCAGTCGGGAGGACTCTGGAAACACCATATATTTT. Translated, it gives CASSREDSGNTIYF.

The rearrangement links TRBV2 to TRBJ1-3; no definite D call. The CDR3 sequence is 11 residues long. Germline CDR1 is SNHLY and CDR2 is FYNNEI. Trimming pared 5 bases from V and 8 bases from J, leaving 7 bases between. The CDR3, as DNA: TGTGCCAGCAGTCGGGAGGACACCATATATTTT. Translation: CASSREDTIYF.

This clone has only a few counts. CDR3 amino acids: CATSDGGKKTQYF. In nucleotides, the CDR3 is TGTGCCACCAGTGATGGGGGCAAGAAGACCCAGTACTTC. The genes are TRBV24-1 and TRBJ2-5; possible D gene TRBD1, 6 bases. CDR3 length equals 13 residues. Germline values: CDR1 KGHDR, CDR2 SFDVKD. The V end was cut by 3 bases, the J end by 6 bases, with 10 bases between.

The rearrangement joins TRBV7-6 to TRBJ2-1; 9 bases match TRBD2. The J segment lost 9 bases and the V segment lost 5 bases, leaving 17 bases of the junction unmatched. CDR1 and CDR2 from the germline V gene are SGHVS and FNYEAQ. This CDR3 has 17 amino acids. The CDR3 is CASSPRPAGGLRVEQFF. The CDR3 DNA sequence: TGTGCCAGCAGCCCCCGCCCAGCGGGGGGCCTTCGCGTTGAGCAGTTCTTC.

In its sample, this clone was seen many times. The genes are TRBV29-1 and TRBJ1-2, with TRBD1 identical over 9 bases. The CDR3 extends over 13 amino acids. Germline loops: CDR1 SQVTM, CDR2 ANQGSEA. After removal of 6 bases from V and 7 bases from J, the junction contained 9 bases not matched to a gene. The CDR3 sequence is CSVDATGGAGYTF. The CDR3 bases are TGCAGCGTCGACGCCACAGGGGGCGCTGGCTACACCTTC.

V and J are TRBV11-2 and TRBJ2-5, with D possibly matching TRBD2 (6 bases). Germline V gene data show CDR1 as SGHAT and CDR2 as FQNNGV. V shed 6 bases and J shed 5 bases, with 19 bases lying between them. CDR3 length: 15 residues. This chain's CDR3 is CASRDLQGTGETQYF. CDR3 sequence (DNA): TGTGCCAGCAGAGATTTACAAGGGACTGGGGAGACCCAGTACTTC.

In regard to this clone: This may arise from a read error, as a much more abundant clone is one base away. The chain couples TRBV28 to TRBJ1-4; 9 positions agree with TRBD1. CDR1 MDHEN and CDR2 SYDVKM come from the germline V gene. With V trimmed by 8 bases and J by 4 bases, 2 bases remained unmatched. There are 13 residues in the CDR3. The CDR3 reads CASRDRVNEKLFF. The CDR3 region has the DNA TGTGCCAGCCGGGACAGGGTTAATGAAAAACTGTTTTTT.

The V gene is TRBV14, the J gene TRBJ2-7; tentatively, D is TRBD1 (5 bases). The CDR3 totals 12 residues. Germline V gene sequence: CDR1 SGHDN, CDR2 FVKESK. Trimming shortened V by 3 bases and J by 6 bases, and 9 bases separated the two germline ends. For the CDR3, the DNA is TGTGCCAGCAGCCAGGACAACCTCGAGCAGTACTTC. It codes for CASSQDNLEQYF.

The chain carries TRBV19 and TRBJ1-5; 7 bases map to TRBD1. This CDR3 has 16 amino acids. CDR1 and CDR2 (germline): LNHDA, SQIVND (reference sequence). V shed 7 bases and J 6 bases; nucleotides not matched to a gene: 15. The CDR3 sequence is CASNPTGQAWGQPQHF. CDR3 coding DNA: TGTGCCAGTAACCCGACAGGGCAGGCGTGGGGTCAGCCCCAGCATTTT.

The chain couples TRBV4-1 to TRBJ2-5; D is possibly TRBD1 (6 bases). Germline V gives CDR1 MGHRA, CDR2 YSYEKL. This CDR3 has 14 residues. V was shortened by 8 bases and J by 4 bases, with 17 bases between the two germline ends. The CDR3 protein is CASHPGEGGETQYF. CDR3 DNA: TGCGCCAGCCATCCAGGAGAAGGGGGAGAGACCCAGTACTTC.

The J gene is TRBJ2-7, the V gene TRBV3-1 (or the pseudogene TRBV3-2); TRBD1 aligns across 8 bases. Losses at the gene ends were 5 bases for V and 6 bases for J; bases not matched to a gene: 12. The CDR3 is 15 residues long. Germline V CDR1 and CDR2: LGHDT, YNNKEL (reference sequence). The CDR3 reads CASSGRTGFRTEQYF. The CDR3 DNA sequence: TGTGCCAGCAGCGGCCGGACAGGGTTCCGGACCGAGCAGTACTTC.

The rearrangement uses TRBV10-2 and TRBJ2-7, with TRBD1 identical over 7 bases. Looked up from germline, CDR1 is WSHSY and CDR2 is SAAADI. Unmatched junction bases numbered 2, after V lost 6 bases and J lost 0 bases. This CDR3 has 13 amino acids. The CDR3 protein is CASRQGTSYEQYF. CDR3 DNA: TGCGCCAGCAGACAGGGGACCTCCTACGAGCAGTACTTC.

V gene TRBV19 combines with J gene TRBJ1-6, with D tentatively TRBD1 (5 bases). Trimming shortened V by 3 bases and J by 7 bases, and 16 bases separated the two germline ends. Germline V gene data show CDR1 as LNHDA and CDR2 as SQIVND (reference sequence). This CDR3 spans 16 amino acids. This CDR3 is CASSITRIGGNSPLHF. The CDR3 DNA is TGTGCCAGTAGTATTACCCGCATCGGGGGGAATTCACCCCTCCACTTT.

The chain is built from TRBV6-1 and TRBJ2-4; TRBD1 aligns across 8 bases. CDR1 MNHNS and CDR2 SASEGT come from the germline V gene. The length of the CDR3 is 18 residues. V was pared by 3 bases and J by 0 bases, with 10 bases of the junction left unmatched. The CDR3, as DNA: TGTGCCAGCAGTGAGTGGACAGGGTCCACACTAGCCAAAAACATTCAGTACTTC. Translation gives CASSEWTGSTLAKNIQYF.

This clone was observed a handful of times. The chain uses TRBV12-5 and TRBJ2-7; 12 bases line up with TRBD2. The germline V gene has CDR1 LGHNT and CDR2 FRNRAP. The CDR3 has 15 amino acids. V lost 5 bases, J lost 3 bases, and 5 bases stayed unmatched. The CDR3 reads CASGRTSGIFYEQYF. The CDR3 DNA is TGTGCTAGTGGTAGGACTAGCGGGATTTTCTACGAGCAGTACTTC.

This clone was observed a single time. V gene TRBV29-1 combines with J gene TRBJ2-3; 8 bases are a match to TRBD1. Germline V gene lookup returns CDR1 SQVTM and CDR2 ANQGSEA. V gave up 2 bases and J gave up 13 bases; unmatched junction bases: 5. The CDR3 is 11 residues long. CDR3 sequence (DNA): TGCAGCGTTGAAATGGACAGGGTTGAGTATTTT. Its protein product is CSVEMDRVEYF.

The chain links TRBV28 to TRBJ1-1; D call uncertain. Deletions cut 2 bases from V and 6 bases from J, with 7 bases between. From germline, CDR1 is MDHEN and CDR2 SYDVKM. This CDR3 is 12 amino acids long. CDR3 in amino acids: CASSLSEAEAFF. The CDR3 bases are TGTGCCAGCAGTTTAAGTGAGGCTGAAGCTTTCTTT.

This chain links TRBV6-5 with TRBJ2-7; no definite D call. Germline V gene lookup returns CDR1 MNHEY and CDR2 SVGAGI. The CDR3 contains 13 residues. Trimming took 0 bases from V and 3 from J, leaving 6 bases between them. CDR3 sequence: CASSYSTNYEQYF. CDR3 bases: TGTGCCAGCAGTTACTCGACAAACTACGAGCAGTACTTC.

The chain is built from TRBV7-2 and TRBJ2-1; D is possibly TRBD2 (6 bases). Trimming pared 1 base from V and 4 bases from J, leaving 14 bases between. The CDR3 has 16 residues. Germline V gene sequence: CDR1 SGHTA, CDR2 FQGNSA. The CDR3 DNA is TGTGCCAGCAGCTTAGGGGGACTTTCCCCTTACAATGAGCAGTTCTTC. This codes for CASSLGGLSPYNEQFF.

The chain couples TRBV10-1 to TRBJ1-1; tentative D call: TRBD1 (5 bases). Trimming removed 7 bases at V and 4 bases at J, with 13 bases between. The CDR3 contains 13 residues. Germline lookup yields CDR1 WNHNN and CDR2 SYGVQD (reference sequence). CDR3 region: CASKNTGGTEAFF. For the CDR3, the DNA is TGCGCCAGCAAAAATACCGGGGGCACTGAAGCTTTCTTT.

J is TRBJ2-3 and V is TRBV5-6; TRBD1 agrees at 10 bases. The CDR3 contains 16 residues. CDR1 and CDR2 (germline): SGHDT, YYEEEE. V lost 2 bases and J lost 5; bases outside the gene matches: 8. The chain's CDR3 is CASSFRQGAGLDTQYF. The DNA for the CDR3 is TGTGCCAGCAGCTTCAGACAGGGGGCCGGGTTAGATACGCAGTATTTT.

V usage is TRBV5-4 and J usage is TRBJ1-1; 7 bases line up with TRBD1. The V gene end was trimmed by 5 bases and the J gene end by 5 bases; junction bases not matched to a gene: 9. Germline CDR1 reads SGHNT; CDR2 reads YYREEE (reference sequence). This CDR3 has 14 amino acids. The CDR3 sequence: CASSPQGPGTEAFF. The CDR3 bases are TGTGCCAGCAGTCCACAGGGGCCAGGTACTGAAGCTTTCTTT.

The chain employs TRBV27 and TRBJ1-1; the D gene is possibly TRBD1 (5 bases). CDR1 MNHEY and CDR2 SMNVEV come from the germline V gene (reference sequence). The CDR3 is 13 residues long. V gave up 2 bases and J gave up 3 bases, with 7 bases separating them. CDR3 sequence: CASSLQGDTEAFF. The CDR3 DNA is TGTGCCAGCAGTTTACAAGGGGACACTGAAGCTTTCTTT.

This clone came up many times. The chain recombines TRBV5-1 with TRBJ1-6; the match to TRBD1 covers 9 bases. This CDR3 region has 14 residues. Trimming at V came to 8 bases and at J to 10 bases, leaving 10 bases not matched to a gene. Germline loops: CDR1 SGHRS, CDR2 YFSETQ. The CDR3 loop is CARTPGTGNSPLHF. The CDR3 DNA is TGCGCCAGAACCCCCGGGACAGGGAACTCACCCCTCCACTTT.